Shown below are 29 T cell receptor beta chains from a single sample sequenced in a study of glioma-infiltrating T cells after dendritic cell vaccination. Measured with immunoSEQ multiplex PCR; TCRdb has only the in-frame clones, and not every one. Here the sample spans more than 45,000 clones, roughly 80% being singletons. Time point described: after dendritic cell vaccination, including at tumor progression/relapse. The sequencing here drew on blood, taken after dendritic cell vaccination. These receptors originate from a human donor with glioblastoma.

The chain combines TRBV13 with TRBJ1-6; TRBD1 aligns across 10 bases. This CDR3 contains 15 residues. Looked up from germline, CDR1 is PRHDT and CDR2 is FYEKMQ (reference sequence). J lost 8 bases, V lost 2 bases, and 3 bases had no gene match. The CDR3 bases are TGTGCCAGCAGCTTAATGGGACAGGGGTATTCACCCCTCCACTTT. This translates into CASSLMGQGYSPLHF.

J is TRBJ2-3 and V is TRBV7-9, with a tentative D call TRBD2 (6 bases). In germline, CDR1 is SEHNR, CDR2 FQNEAQ (reference sequence). V dropped 5 bases and J dropped 2 bases, with 23 bases sitting between them. CDR3 length: 18 residues. Here the CDR3 DNA reads TGTGCCAGCAGCCCGACCGTCGGGGGTTGGCTTACCACAGATACGCAGTATTTT. Its translation: CASSPTVGGWLTTDTQYF.

Only a few counts were recorded for this clone. This chain uses TRBV19 with TRBJ1-1; 11 nucleotides agree with TRBD1. CDR1 is LNHDA, CDR2 SQIVND, per germline (reference sequence). The junction had 10 bases not matched to a gene; V was cut back by 6 bases and J by 4 bases. CDR3 length: 16 amino acids. In DNA form, the CDR3 reads TGTGCCAGTAGACCAGAGGACAGGGGGCGGACCACTGAAGCTTTCTTT. The encoded protein is CASRPEDRGRTTEAFF. The full variable domain, rest sourced from reference TRBV19 and TRBJ1-1, is DGGITQSPKYLFRKEGQNVTLSCEQNLNHDAMYWYRQDPGQGLRLIYYSQIVNDFQKGDIAEGYSVSREKKESFPLTVTSAQKNPTAFYLCASRPEDRGRTTEAFFGQGTRLTVV.

J is TRBJ2-2 and V is TRBV5-6; no reliable D call. Deletions cut 2 bases from V and 6 bases from J, with 2 bases between. This CDR3 comprises 11 residues. Germline V lookup: CDR1 SGHDT, CDR2 YYEEEE. The chain's CDR3 is CASSFAGELFF. The DNA for the CDR3 is TGTGCCAGCAGCTTCGCCGGGGAGCTGTTTTTT.

The rearrangement uses TRBV6-5 and TRBJ1-1; D remains ambiguous. The CDR3 sequence is 14 residues long. The germline V and J ends were trimmed by 2 bases and 1 base, with 8 bases remaining between them. Germline-derived CDR1 and CDR2 are MNHEY and SVGAGI. The DNA for the CDR3 is TGTGCCAGCAGTTACGACACCGCGAACACTGAAGCTTTCTTT. Amino acid sequence: CASSYDTANTEAFF.

V and J are TRBV29-1 and TRBJ1-1; no reliable D call. The V end was cut by 5 bases, the J end by 0 bases, with 7 bases between. CDR3 length: 12 amino acids. The V gene's germline CDR1 is SQVTM and CDR2 ANQGSEA. This CDR3 reads CSVTVLNTEAFF. DNA for the CDR3: TGCAGCGTTACGGTTTTGAACACTGAAGCTTTCTTT.

The genes are TRBV11-2 and TRBJ1-1; perhaps TRBD1 as D (6 bases). The CDR3 covers 12 residues. The V end was cut by 5 bases, the J end by 5 bases, with 9 bases between. CDR1 and CDR2 from the germline V gene are SGHAT and FQNNGV. The CDR3 region is CASSQTGTEAFF. The CDR3 DNA follows: TGTGCCAGCAGCCAAACAGGGACTGAAGCTTTCTTT.

This clone was seen only a few times. Written as DNA, the CDR3 is TGTGCCAGCAGATACACAGGTGAAAAACTGTTTTTT. It encodes CASRYTGEKLFF. The V gene is TRBV6-1, the J gene TRBJ1-4, with D possibly being TRBD1 (5 bases). Trimming left V 6 bases short and J 7 bases short, with 9 bases between. The CDR3 runs to 12 residues. Looked up from germline, CDR1 is MNHNS and CDR2 is SASEGT.

DNA for the CDR3: TGTGCCAGCTCACCACTGGCCCTTTCCAATCAGCCCCAGCATTTT. Translation gives CASSPLALSNQPQHF. The rearrangement uses TRBV18 and TRBJ1-5; D remains unclear. Germline CDR1 and CDR2: KGHSH and LQKENI. V lost 1 base, J lost 3 bases, and 10 bases lay in between. This CDR3 is built from 15 residues. The variable domain in full, with the rest retrieved from reference TRBV18 and TRBJ1-5, is NAGVMQNPRHLVRRRGQEARLRCSPMKGHSHVYWYRQLPEEGLKFMVYLQKENIIDESGMPKERFSAEFPKEGPSILRIQQVVRGDSAAYFCASSPLALSNQPQHFGDGTRLSIL.

J is TRBJ1-6 and V is TRBV18; D is perhaps TRBD1 (5 bases). Germline CDR1 and CDR2: KGHSH and LQKENI. Trimming cost V 3 bases and J 10 bases, with 19 bases left between them. The CDR3 is 16 residues long. This CDR3 reads CASSPPLGLQGSPLHF. Here the CDR3 DNA reads TGTGCCAGCTCACCGCCCTTGGGACTCCAGGGATCACCCCTCCACTTT.

The chain is built from TRBV5-1 and TRBJ1-1; D gene uncertain. Germline V CDR1 and CDR2: SGHRS, YFSETQ. Trimming removed 5 bases at V and 4 bases at J, with 18 bases between. There are 15 residues in the CDR3. The CDR3 here is CASSVDESSGTEAFF. The CDR3 DNA reads as TGCGCCAGCAGTGTAGACGAGTCCTCGGGCACTGAAGCTTTCTTT.

This sequence joins TRBV10-3 and TRBJ1-2; D is ambiguous. Between the trimmed V and J ends, which lost 0 bases and 6 bases, there was a span of 11 bases. This CDR3 region has 14 residues. CDR1 ENHRY and CDR2 SYGVKD come from the germline V gene. The CDR3 reads CAISESVLSDGYTF. The DNA for the CDR3 is TGTGCCATCAGTGAGTCGGTACTATCCGATGGCTACACCTTC.

This clone was counted once. The chain couples TRBV4-1 to TRBJ1-1; D ambiguous. The CDR3 consists of 15 residues. Germline V gene sequence: CDR1 MGHRA, CDR2 YSYEKL. V lost 4 bases and J 2 bases, leaving 14 bases between the germline ends. The CDR3 nucleotides read TGCGCCAGCAGCCTTGACGCGGTCGGAAACACTGAAGCTTTCTTT. The encoded protein is CASSLDAVGNTEAFF.

In its sample, this clone was seen a few times. The rearrangement joins TRBV5-1 to TRBJ1-3; D unclear. V was pared by 0 bases and J by 0 bases, with 4 bases between. The CDR3 contains 14 residues. Germline values: CDR1 SGHRS, CDR2 YFSETQ. The CDR3 DNA reads as TGCGCCAGCAGCTTGGCAGACTCTGGAAACACCATATATTTT. This gives the protein CASSLADSGNTIYF.

The chain couples TRBV30 to TRBJ1-6; no reliable D call. Germline loops: CDR1 GTSNPN, CDR2 SVGIG (reference sequence). V lost 4 bases and J 9 bases, leaving 13 bases between the germline ends. The CDR3 is 13 residues long. This CDR3 is CAWKTVSLSPLHF. The DNA of the CDR3 is TGTGCCTGGAAAACAGTTTCTCTTTCACCCCTCCACTTT.

The chain carries TRBV5-6 and TRBJ2-1; no clear D. The V end lost 0 bases, the J end lost 8 bases, and 9 bases lay between the germline ends. CDR1 is SGHDT and CDR2 is YYEEEE in the germline V gene. The CDR3 sequence is 13 residues long. CDR3 residues: CASSLAANHEQFF. The CDR3 nucleotides read TGTGCCAGCAGCTTGGCTGCGAACCATGAGCAGTTCTTC.

This clone was seen ten or more times. V usage is TRBV6-1 and J usage is TRBJ1-4; 8 bases align to TRBD1. Germline CDR1 reads MNHNS; CDR2 reads SASEGT. CDR3 length: 17 amino acids. Unmatched junction bases numbered 8, after V lost 2 bases and J lost 3 bases. CDR3 region: CASSERLAGGPNEKLFF. The CDR3 DNA sequence: TGTGCCAGCAGTGAACGCCTGGCAGGGGGCCCTAATGAAAAACTGTTTTTT.

This clone has only a few counts. The rearrangement uses TRBV2 and TRBJ1-6; no clear D. CDR3 length equals 13 residues. CDR1 SNHLY and CDR2 FYNNEI come from the germline V gene. The V gene lost 3 bases and the J gene lost 8 bases, with 8 bases spanning the gap. This chain's CDR3 is CASSDVSDSPLHF. In nucleotides, the CDR3 is TGTGCCAGCAGTGACGTCTCGGATTCACCCCTCCACTTT.

This chain uses TRBV6-5 with TRBJ1-2; no firm D call. This CDR3 has 15 amino acids. CDR1 MNHEY and CDR2 SVGAGI come from the germline V gene. V was trimmed by 2 bases and J by 2 bases, leaving 12 bases between them. CDR3 region: CASSYGQEWNYGYTF. The CDR3 bases are TGTGCCAGCAGTTACGGCCAGGAATGGAACTATGGCTACACCTTC.

The chain has TRBV6-5 and TRBJ1-1, with 7 positions matching TRBD1. CDR1 MNHEY and CDR2 SVGAGI come from the germline V gene. With V trimmed by 7 bases and J by 7 bases, 9 bases remained unmatched. The CDR3 sequence is 13 residues long. CDR3 nucleotide sequence: TGTGCCAGCATTATTCAGGGGGGATTTGAAGCTTTCTTT. It specifies CASIIQGGFEAFF.

This chain joins TRBV7-2 and TRBJ2-5; D gene unclear. V was trimmed by 2 bases and J by 5 bases, leaving 9 bases between them. CDR1 and CDR2 from the germline V gene are SGHTA and FQGNSA. The CDR3 sequence is 13 residues long. CDR3 residues: CASSLSVRETQYF. Here the CDR3 DNA reads TGTGCCAGCAGCTTAAGTGTTCGGGAGACCCAGTACTTC.

The chain carries TRBV15 and TRBJ2-1, with D possibly TRBD2 on 5 matching bases. V was clipped by 1 base and J by 10 bases, with 11 bases between them. CDR1 is LNHNV, CDR2 YYDKDF, per germline (reference sequence). The CDR3 is made up of 13 amino acids. CDR3 DNA: TGTGCCACCAGCAGAGGGACTGGCTGGGAGCAGTTCTTC. This gives the protein CATSRGTGWEQFF.

This clone was seen just once. This sequence joins TRBV18 and TRBJ2-1; weak D call: TRBD2 (6 bases). The CDR3 has 17 amino acids. CDR1 is KGHSH, CDR2 LQKENI, per germline. Trimming stripped 3 bases from V and 5 bases from J, with 20 bases between. The CDR3 bases are TGTGCCAGCTCACCTTCGTCCACTAGCCCGGTCCACAATGAGCAGTTCTTC. Encoded protein: CASSPSSTSPVHNEQFF.

The rearrangement uses TRBV12-5 and TRBJ1-2; D may be TRBD1 (6 bases). Germline V gene sequence: CDR1 LGHNT, CDR2 FRNRAP. Trimming removed 6 bases from V and 7 bases from J, with 27 bases in between. The CDR3 spans 17 residues. The CDR3 sequence is CASGQTQGLFDSAGYTF. CDR3 in DNA: TGTGCTAGTGGGCAGACACAGGGCTTATTCGATTCGGCTGGCTACACCTTC.

This chain connects TRBV19 to TRBJ2-2; D is unresolved. Germline CDR1 LNHDA, CDR2 SQIVND (reference sequence). This CDR3 comprises 19 residues. Deletions cut 0 bases from V and 6 bases from J, with 23 bases between. CDR3 DNA sequence: TGTGCCAGTAGTATAGATCCGCTTTTCAGAACGTATGAATCCGGGGAGCTGTTTTTT. Amino acids: CASSIDPLFRTYESGELFF. The complete variable domain, with remaining parts taken from reference TRBV19 and TRBJ2-2, reads DGGITQSPKYLFRKEGQNVTLSCEQNLNHDAMYWYRQDPGQGLRLIYYSQIVNDFQKGDIAEGYSVSREKKESFPLTVTSAQKNPTAFYLCASSIDPLFRTYESGELFFGEGSRLTVL.

This CDR3 is CASSRVPGGQETQYF. The CDR3 nucleotides are TGTGCCAGCTCACGTGTCCCAGGGGGCCAAGAGACCCAGTACTTC. V and J are TRBV18 and TRBJ2-5; 7 nucleotides line up with TRBD1. Germline loops: CDR1 KGHSH, CDR2 LQKENI. Trimming removed 4 bases from V and 1 base from J; junction bases left unmatched: 6. The CDR3 extends over 15 amino acids.

The V and J genes are TRBV10-3 and TRBJ2-1; the match to TRBD2 covers 7 bases. Germline loops: CDR1 ENHRY, CDR2 SYGVKD. CDR3 size: 15 residues. V was clipped by 3 bases and J by 7 bases; unmatched bases: 9. The DNA for the CDR3 is TGTGCCATCAGTGATCTAGCGGCCCTATCGAATGAGCAGTTCTTC. This encodes CAISDLAALSNEQFF.

This rearrangement joins TRBV5-1 to TRBJ1-2, with D perhaps matching TRBD1 (5 bases). Per the germline V gene, CDR1 is SGHRS and CDR2 is YFSETQ. This CDR3 spans 13 amino acids. The V gene lost 4 bases and the J gene lost 4 bases, with 11 bases spanning the gap. CDR3 DNA sequence: TGCGCCAGCAGCCGTGACAGAGTCTATGGCTACACCTTC. This gives the protein CASSRDRVYGYTF.

This chain connects TRBV11-3 to TRBJ2-3, with 14 bases identical to TRBD2. Germline V lookup: CDR1 SGHNT, CDR2 YENEEA. After removal of 1 base from V and 2 bases from J, the junction contained 2 bases not matched to a gene. The CDR3 has 17 residues. DNA of the CDR3: TGTGCCAGCAGCTTAGGGACTAGCGGGGGGCACACAGATACGCAGTATTTT. Translated: CASSLGTSGGHTDTQYF.